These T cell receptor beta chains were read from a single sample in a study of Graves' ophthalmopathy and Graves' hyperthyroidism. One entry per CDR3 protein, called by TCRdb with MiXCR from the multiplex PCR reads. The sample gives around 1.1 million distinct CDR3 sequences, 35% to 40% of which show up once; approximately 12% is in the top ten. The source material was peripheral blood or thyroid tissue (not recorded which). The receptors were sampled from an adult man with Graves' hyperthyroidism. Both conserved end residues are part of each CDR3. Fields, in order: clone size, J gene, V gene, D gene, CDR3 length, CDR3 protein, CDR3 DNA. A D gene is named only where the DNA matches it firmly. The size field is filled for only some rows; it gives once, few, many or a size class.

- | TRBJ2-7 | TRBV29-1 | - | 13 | CSVIASSYNEQYF | TGCAGCGTTATCGCGAGCTCCTACAATGAGCAGTACTTC
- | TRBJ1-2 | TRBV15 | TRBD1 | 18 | CATSSCPGQGALNYGYTF | TGTGCCACCAGCAGCTGCCCGGGACAGGGGGCCTTGAACTATGGCTACACCTTC
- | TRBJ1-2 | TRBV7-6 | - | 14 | CASSLDGTTYGYTF | TGTGCCAGCAGCTTAGACGGGACAACCTATGGCTACACCTTC
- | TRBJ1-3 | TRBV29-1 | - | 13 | CSVGSISGNTIYF | TGCAGCGTGGGCTCCATCTCTGGAAACACCATATATTTT
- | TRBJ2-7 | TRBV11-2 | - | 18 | CASSFGGSQVTGTYEQYF | TGTGCCAGCAGCTTTGGTGGCAGCCAAGTGACGGGAACCTACGAGCAGTACTTC
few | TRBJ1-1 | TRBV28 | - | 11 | CASSPGTRAFF | TGTGCCAGCAGCCCCGGGACAAGGGCTTTCTTT
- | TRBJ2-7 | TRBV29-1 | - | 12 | CSVGEGPYEQYF | TGCAGCGTAGGTGAGGGACCCTACGAGCAGTACTTC
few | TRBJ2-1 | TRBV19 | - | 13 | CASNQGQTNEQFF | TGTGCCAGTAACCAAGGACAGACCAATGAGCAGTTCTTC
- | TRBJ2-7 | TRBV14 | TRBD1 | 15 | CASADSGQGVHEQYF | TGTGCCAGCGCGGACTCGGGACAGGGGGTACACGAGCAGTACTTC
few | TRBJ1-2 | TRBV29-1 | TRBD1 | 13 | CSVGEGTGGGYTF | TGCAGCGTTGGGGAGGGGACAGGAGGGGGCTACACCTTC
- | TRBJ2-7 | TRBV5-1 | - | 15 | CASRQNTGPSYEQYF | TGCGCCAGCAGACAAAACACAGGGCCATCCTACGAGCAGTACTTC
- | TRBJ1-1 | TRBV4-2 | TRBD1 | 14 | CASSQPGQGFEAFF | TGTGCCAGCAGCCAACCGGGACAGGGGTTCGAAGCTTTCTTT
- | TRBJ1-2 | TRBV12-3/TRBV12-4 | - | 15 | CASTLHGGFNYGYTF | TGTGCCAGCACACTTCATGGGGGATTTAACTATGGCTACACCTTC
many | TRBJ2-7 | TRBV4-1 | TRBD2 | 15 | CASSQELAGGPEQYF | TGCGCCAGCAGCCAAGAGCTAGCGGGAGGGCCTGAGCAGTACTTC
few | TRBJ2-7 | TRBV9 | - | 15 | CASSGRDSPDYEQYF | TGTGCCAGCAGCGGCCGGGACTCCCCGGACTACGAGCAGTACTTC
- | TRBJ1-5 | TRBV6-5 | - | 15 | CASSSLGSSNQPQHF | TGTGCCAGCAGCTCCCTGGGGTCTAGCAATCAGCCCCAGCATTTT
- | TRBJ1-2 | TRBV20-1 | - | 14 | CSARDHLWEYGYTF | TGCAGTGCTAGAGACCATCTCTGGGAATATGGCTACACCTTC
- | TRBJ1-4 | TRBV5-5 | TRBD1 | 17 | CASSPEPGGLTNEKLFF | TGTGCCAGCAGCCCAGAGCCAGGGGGCCTAACTAATGAAAAACTGTTTTTT
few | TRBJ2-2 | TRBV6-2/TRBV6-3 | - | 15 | CASSSARLNTGELFF | TGTGCCAGCAGTTCGGCACGGTTGAACACCGGGGAGCTGTTTTTT
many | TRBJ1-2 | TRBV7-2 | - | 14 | CASSLSLSSGGYTF | TGTGCCAGCAGCTTGAGCTTAAGTTCAGGTGGCTACACCTTC
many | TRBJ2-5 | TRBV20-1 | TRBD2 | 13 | CSADGTSVGTQYF | TGCAGTGCAGACGGGACTAGCGTAGGGACCCAGTACTTC
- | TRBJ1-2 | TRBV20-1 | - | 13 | CSATPGPWDGYTF | TGCAGTGCTACTCCCGGGCCCTGGGATGGCTACACCTTC
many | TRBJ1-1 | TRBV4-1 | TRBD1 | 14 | CASSQTGQGLQAFF | TGCGCCAGCAGCCAGACGGGACAGGGGCTTCAAGCTTTCTTT
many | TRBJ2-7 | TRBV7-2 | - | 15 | CASSLGDIPSYEQYF | TGTGCCAGCAGCTTAGGCGATATACCCTCCTACGAGCAGTACTTC
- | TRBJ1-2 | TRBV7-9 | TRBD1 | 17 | CASSPWGDRSDDYGYTF | TGTGCCAGCAGCCCGTGGGGGGACAGGAGTGACGACTATGGCTACACCTTC
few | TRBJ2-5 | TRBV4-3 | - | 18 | CASSQALLSDWPQETQYF | TGCGCCAGCAGCCAAGCCCTGTTATCGGACTGGCCACAAGAGACCCAGTACTTC
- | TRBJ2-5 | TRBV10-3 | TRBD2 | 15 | CAISGLAGGGETQYF | TGTGCCATCAGTGGGCTAGCGGGAGGGGGTGAGACCCAGTACTTC
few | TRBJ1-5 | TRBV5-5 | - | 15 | CASSLAGYANQPQHF | TGTGCCAGCAGCTTGGCGGGCTACGCCAATCAGCCCCAGCATTTT
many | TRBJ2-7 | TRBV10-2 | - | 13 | CASVPAPFGEQYF | TGCGCCAGTGTTCCCGCTCCGTTTGGCGAGCAGTACTTC
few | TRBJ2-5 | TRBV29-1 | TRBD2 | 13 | CSIRGTSGRAPFF | TGCAGCATCCGAGGGACTAGCGGGAGGGCCCCGTTCTTC
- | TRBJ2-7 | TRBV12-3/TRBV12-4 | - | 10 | CASAKVEQYF | TGTGCCAGCGCCAAAGTGGAGCAGTACTTC
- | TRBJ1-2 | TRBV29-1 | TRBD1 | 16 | CSAKTEGQGAVDGYTF | TGCAGCGCGAAAACAGAAGGACAGGGGGCTGTCGATGGCTACACCTTC
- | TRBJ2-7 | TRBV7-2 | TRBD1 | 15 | CASSQDRGSNYEQYF | TGCGCCAGCAGCCAAGACAGGGGTTCGAACTACGAGCAGTACTTC
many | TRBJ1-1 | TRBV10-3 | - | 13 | CAISVAVNTEAFF | TGTGCCATCAGTGTGGCGGTCAACACTGAAGCTTTCTTT
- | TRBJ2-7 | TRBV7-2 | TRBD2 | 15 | CASSSGTSGSGEQYF | TGTGCCAGCAGCTCTGGGACTAGCGGGAGTGGCGAGCAGTACTTC
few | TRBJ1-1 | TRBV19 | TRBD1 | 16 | CASSIRTGRGNTEAFF | TGTGCCAGTAGTATACGGACAGGGAGGGGTAACACTGAAGCTTTCTTT
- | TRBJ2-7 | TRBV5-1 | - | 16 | CASSPGTGAITYEQYF | TGCGCCAGCAGCCCCGGGACTGGCGCCATAACCTACGAGCAGTACTTC
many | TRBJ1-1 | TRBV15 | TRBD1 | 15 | CATSRDKAGGGEAFF | TGTGCCACCAGCAGAGATAAGGCAGGGGGTGGTGAAGCTTTCTTT
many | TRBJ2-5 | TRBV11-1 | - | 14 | CASSSIFPQETQYF | TGTGCCAGCAGCTCCATATTCCCCCAAGAGACCCAGTACTTC
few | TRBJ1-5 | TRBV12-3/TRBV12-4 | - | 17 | CASSLGWGFSAHQPQHF | TGTGCCAGCAGTTTGGGATGGGGTTTCTCGGCCCATCAGCCCCAGCATTTT
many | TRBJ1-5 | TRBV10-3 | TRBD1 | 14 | CAISDDREAQPQHF | TGTGCCATCAGTGATGACAGGGAAGCTCAGCCCCAGCATTTT
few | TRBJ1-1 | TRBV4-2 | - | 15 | CASSQDKGWGTEAFF | TGTGCCAGCAGCCAAGATAAGGGGTGGGGAACTGAAGCTTTCTTT
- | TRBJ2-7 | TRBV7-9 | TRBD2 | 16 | CASSLRIAGGAYEQYF | TGTGCCAGCAGCTTAAGGATAGCGGGGGGGGCCTACGAGCAGTACTTC
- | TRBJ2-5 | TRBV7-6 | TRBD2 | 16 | CATSSLAGRGWETQYF | TGTGCCACCAGCAGCTTAGCCGGGAGGGGGTGGGAGACCCAGTACTTC
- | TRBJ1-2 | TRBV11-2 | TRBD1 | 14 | CASKSHRQGTGYTF | TGTGCCAGCAAATCTCATCGACAGGGGACTGGCTACACCTTC
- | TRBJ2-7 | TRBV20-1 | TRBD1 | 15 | CSARPRTGLTYEQYF | TGCAGTGCTAGACCTCGGACAGGGCTCACCTACGAGCAGTACTTC
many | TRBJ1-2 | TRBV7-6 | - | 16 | CASSLGHQQGDYGYTF | TGTGCCAGCAGCTTAGGTCACCAACAAGGGGACTATGGCTACACCTTC
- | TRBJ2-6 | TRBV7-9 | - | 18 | CASPSEGPTYSGANVLTF | TGTGCCAGCCCGTCAGAGGGTCCTACATACTCTGGGGCCAACGTCCTGACTTTC
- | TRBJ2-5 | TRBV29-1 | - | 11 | CSVQGGTEKYF | TGCAGCGTTCAGGGGGGGACAGAAAAGTACTTC
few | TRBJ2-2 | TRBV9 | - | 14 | CASSRQLGDGELFF | TGTGCCAGCAGCCGACAGCTAGGGGACGGGGAGCTGTTTTTT
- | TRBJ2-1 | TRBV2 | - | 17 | CASSAGGGPSSYNEQFF | TGTGCCAGCAGTGCTGGTGGCGGGCCAAGCTCCTACAATGAGCAGTTCTTC
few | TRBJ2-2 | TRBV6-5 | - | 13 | CASSYFYSGELFF | TGTGCCAGCAGTTACTTTTACTCCGGGGAGCTGTTTTTT
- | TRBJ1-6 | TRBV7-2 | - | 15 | CASSPMGGDNSPLHF | TGTGCCAGCAGTCCGATGGGGGGAGATAATTCACCCCTCCACTTT
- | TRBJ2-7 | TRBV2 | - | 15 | CASSERVGVPYEQYF | TGTGCCAGCAGTGAAAGAGTCGGGGTGCCCTACGAGCAGTACTTC